This T cell receptor beta chain was documented in a study of beta chain features in type 1 diabetes. Study-level findings and limits: Shortening that was moderate but significant affected the TCRB CDR3s of Type 1 diabetes patients in all four CD4+ subsets.

CDR1 KGHSH and CDR2 LQKENI come from the germline V gene. CDR3 length equals 15 residues. The trim removed 5 bases at V and 3 bases at J, leaving 6 bases unmatched. As concerns this clone: Its antigen is unidentified.

Investigators reverse transcribed all isolated RNA, so they sequenced expressed TCRB transcripts. The repertoire was sequenced with immunoSEQ multiplex PCR; TCRdb's copy has only in-frame clones and lacks some. The table includes about 400,000 clones, approximately 12% detected once. The sequence was obtained from a woman under 30 with type 1 diabetes. The rearrangement uses TRBV18 and TRBJ2-7, with 11 bases that match TRBD1. The sequencing input was naive CD4+ T cells from blood. CDR3 DNA sequence: TGTGCCAGCTCATCCCCGGGACAGGGGGTCTACGAGCAGTACTTC. Translation gives CASSSPGQGVYEQYF.